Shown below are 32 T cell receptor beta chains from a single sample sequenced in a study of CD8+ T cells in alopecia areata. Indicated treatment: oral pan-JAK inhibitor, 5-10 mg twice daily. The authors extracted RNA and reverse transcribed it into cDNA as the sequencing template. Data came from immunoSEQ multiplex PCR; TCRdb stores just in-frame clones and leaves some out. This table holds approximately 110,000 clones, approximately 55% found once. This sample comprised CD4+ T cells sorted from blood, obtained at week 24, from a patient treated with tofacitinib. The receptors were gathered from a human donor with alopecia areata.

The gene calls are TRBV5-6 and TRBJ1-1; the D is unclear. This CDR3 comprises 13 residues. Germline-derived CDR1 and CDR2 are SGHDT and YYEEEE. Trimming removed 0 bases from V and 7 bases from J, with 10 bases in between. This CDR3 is CASSLGVHLEAFF. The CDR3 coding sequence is TGTGCCAGCAGCTTGGGCGTCCACCTTGAAGCTTTCTTT.

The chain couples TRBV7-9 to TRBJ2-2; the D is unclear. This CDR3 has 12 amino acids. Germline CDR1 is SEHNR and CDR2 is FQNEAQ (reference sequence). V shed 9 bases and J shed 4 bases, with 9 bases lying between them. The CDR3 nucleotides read TGTGCCAGTCGGCCAAGCACCGGGGAGCTGTTTTTT. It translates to CASRPSTGELFF. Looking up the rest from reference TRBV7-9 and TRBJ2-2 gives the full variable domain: DTGVSQNPRHKITKRGQNVTFRCDPISEHNRLYWYRQTLGQGPEFLTYFQNEAQLEKSRLLSDRFSAERPKGSFSTLEIQRTEQGDSAMYLCASRPSTGELFFGEGSRLTVL.

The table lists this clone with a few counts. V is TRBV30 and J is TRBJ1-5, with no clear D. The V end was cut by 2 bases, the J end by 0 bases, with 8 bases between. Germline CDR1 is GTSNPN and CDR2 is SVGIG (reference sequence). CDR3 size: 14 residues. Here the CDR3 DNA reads TGTGCCTGGAGTTCCGGGAATAGCAATCAGCCCCAGCATTTT. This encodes CAWSSGNSNQPQHF.

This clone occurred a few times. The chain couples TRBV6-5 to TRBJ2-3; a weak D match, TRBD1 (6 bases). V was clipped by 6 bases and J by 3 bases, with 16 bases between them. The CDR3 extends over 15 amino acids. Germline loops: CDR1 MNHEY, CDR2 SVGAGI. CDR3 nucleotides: TGTGCCAGCAGAAGCAGGGGTCTGTGGACAGATACGCAGTATTTT. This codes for CASRSRGLWTDTQYF.

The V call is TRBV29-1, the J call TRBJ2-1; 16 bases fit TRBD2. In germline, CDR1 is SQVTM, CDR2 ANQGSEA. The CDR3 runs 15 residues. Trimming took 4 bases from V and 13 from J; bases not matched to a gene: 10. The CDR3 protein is CSVAQGLAGGPRQFF. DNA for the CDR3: TGCAGCGTTGCCCAGGGACTAGCGGGGGGGCCACGCCAGTTCTTC.

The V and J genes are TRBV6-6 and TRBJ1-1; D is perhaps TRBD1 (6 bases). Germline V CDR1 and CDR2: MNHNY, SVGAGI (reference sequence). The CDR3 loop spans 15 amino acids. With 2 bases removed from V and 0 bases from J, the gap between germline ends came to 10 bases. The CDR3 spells CASSYPGTLNTEAFF. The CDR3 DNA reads TGTGCCAGCAGTTACCCCGGGACACTGAACACTGAAGCTTTCTTT.

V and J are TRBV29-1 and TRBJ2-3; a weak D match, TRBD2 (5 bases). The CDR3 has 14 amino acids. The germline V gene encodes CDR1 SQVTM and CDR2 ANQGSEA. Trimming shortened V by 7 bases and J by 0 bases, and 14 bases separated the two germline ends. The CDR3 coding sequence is TGCAGCGCTTCGACTACGCTTAGCACAGATACGCAGTATTTT. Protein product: CSASTTLSTDTQYF.

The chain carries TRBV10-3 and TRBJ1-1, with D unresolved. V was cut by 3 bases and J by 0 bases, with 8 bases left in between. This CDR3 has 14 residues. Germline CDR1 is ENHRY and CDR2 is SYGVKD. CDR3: CAISDSHLNTEAFF. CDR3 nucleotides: TGTGCCATCAGTGACAGCCACCTGAACACTGAAGCTTTCTTT.

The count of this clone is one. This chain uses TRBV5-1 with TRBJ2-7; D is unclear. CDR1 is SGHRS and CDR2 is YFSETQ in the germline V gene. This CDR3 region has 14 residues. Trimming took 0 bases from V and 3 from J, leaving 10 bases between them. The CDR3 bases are TGCGCCAGCAGCTTGGCGTCTCCGCTCTACGAGCAGTACTTC. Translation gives CASSLASPLYEQYF.

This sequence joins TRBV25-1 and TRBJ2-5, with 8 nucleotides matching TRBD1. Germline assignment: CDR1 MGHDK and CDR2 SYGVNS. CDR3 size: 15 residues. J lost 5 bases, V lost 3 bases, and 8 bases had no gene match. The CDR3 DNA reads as TGTGCCAGCAGTGACCCAGGACAGGGCAGCGAGACCCAGTACTTC. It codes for CASSDPGQGSETQYF.

CDR3 in DNA: TGTGCCAGCAGCTCCGGGACCAGTGGCTACACCTTC. Protein: CASSSGTSGYTF. V usage is TRBV7-9 and J usage is TRBJ1-2, with D perhaps TRBD1 (5 bases). This CDR3 has 12 amino acids. Germline values: CDR1 SEHNR, CDR2 FQNEAQ (reference sequence). V dropped 4 bases and J dropped 7 bases, with 10 bases sitting between them.

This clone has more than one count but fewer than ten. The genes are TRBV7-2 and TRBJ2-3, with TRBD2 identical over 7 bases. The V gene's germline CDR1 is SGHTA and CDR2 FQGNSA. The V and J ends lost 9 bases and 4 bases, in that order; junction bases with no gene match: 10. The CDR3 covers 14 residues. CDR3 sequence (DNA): TGTGCCAGTAGCCGCGGGGGTGGGCCAGATACGCAGTATTTT. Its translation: CASSRGGGPDTQYF.

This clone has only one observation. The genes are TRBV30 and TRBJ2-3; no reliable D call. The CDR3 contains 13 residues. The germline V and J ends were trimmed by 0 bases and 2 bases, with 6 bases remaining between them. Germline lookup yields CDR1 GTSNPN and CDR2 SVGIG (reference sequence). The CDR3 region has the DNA TGTGCCTGGAGTGTCAGGTACACAGATACGCAGTATTTT. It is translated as CAWSVRYTDTQYF.

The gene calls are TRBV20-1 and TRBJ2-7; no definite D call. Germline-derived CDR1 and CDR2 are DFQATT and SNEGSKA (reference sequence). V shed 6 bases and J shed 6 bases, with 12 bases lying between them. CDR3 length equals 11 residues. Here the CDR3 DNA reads TGCAGTGCCCCTGCGGATCTCGAGCAGTACTTC. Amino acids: CSAPADLEQYF.

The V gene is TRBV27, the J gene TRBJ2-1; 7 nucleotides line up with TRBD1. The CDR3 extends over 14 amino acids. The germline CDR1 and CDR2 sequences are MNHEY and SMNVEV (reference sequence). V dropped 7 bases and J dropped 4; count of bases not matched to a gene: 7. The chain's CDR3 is CASTILGQYNEQFF. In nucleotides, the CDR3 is TGTGCCAGCACTATCTTGGGACAGTACAATGAGCAGTTCTTC.

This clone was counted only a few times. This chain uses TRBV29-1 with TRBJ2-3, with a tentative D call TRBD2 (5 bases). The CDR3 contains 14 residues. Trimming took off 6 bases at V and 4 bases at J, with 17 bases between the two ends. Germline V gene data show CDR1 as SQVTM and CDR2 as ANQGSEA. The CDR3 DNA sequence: TGCAGCGTGGGTCGTCAACTGGGAGCAGATACGCAGTATTTT. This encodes CSVGRQLGADTQYF.

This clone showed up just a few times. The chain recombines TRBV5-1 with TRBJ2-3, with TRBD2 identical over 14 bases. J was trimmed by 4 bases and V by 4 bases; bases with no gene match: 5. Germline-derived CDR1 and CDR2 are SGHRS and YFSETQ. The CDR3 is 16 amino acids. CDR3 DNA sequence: TGCGCCAGCAGCCCCGGGACTAGCGGGGGTTCAGATACGCAGTATTTT. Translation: CASSPGTSGGSDTQYF.

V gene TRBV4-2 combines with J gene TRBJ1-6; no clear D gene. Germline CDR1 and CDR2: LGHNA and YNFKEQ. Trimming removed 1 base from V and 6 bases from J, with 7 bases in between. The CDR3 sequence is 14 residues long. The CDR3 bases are TGTGCCAGCAGCCAAGGTGCCCGTAATTCACCCCTCCACTTT. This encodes CASSQGARNSPLHF.

The CDR3 coding sequence is TGTGCCAGCAGCTTAGGTGGCAGGGGGATTGAGACCCAGTACTTC. Protein: CASSLGGRGIETQYF. The J gene is TRBJ2-5, the V gene TRBV7-6; 7 positions agree with TRBD1. The germline CDR1 and CDR2 sequences are SGHVS and FNYEAQ. The CDR3 consists of 15 residues. V was clipped by 1 base and J by 5 bases; unmatched bases: 7.

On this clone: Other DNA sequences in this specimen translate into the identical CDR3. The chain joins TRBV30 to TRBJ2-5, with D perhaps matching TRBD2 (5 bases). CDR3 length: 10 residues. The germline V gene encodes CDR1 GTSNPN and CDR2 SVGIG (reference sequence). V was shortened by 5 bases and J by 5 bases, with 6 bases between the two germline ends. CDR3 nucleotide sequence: TGTGCCTGGGGGAGTGAGACCCAGTACTTC. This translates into CAWGSETQYF.

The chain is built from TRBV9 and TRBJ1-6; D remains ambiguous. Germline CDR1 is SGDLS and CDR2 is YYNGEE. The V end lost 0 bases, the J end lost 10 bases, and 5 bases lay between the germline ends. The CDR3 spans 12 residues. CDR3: CASSVGGSPLHF. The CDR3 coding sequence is TGTGCCAGCAGCGTAGGGGGATCACCCCTCCACTTT.

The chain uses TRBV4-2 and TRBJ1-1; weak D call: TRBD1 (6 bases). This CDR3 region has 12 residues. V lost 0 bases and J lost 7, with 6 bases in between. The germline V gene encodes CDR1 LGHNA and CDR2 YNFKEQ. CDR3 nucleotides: TGTGCCAGCAGCCAAGAGACAGGTGAAGCTTTCTTT. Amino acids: CASSQETGEAFF.

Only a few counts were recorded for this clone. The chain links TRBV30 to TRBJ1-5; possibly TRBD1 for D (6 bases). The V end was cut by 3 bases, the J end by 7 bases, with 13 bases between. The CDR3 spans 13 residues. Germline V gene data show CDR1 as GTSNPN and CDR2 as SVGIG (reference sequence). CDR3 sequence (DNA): TGTGCCTGGAGCCCCGAAGGGGGACAGCCCCAGCATTTT. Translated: CAWSPEGGQPQHF.

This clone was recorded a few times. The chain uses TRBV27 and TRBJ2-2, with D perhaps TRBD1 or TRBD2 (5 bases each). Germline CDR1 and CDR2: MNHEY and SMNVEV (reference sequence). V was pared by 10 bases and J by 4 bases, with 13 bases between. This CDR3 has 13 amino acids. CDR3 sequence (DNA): TGTGCCACCTGGGTGGGGACCACCGGGGAGCTGTTTTTT. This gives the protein CATWVGTTGELFF.

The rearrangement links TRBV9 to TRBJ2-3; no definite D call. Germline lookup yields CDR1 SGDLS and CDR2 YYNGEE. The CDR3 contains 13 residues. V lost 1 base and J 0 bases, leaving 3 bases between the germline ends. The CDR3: CASSVSSTDTQYF. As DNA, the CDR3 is TGTGCCAGCAGCGTATCGAGCACAGATACGCAGTATTTT.

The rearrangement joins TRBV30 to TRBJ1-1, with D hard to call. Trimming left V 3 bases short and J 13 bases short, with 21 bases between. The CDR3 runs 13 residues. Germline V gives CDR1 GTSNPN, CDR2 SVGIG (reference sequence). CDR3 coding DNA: TGTGCCTGGAGCCCGGGCCCTGCAACCGGAGGTTTCTTT. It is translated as CAWSPGPATGGFF. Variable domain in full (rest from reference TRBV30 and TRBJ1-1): SQTIHQWPATLVQPVGSPLSLECTVEGTSNPNLYWYRQAAGRGLQLLFYSVGIGQISSEVPQNLSASRPQDRQFILSSKKLLLSDSGFYLCAWSPGPATGGFFGQGTRLTVV.

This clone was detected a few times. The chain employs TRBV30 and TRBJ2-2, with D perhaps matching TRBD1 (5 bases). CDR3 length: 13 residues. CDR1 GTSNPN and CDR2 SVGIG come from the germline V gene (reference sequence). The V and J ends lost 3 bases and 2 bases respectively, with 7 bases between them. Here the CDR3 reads CAWRGANTGELFF. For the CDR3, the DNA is TGTGCCTGGAGAGGGGCTAACACCGGGGAGCTGTTTTTT.

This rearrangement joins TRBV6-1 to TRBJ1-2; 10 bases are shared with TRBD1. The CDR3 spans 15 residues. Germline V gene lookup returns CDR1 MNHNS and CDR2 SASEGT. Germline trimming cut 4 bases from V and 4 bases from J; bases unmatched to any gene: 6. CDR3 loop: CASSAGRDRGYGYTF. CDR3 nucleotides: TGTGCCAGCAGTGCAGGAAGGGACAGGGGCTATGGCTACACCTTC.

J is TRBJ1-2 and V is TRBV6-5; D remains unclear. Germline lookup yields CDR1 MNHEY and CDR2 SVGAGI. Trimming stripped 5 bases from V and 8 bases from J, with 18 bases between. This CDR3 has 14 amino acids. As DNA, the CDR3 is TGTGCCAGCAGTCCCTTAGGAGGGCGCGGAGGCTACACCTTC. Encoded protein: CASSPLGGRGGYTF.

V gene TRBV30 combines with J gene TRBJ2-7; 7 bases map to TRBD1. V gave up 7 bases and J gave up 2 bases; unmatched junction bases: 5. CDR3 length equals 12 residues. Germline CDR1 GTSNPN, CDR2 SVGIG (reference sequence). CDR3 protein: CAFTGTAYEQYF. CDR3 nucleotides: TGTGCCTTCACCGGGACAGCCTACGAGCAGTACTTC.

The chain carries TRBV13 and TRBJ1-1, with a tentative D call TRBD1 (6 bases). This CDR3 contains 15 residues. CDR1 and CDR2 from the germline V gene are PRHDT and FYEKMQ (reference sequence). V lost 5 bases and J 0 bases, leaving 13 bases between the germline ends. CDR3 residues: CASSPGAGVNTEAFF. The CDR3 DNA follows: TGTGCCAGCAGCCCAGGGGCCGGGGTGAACACTGAAGCTTTCTTT.

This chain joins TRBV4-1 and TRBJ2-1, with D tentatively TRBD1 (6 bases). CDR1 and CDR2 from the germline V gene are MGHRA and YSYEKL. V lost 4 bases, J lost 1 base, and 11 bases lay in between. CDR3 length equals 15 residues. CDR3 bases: TGCGCCAGCAGCCCCCGTAGGGGGTCCTACAATGAGCAGTTCTTC. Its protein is CASSPRRGSYNEQFF.